This T cell receptor beta chain is from a study of cytomegalovirus exposure and HLA in healthy donors. V lost 4 bases and J 9 bases, leaving 10 bases between the germline ends. The CDR3 spans 12 residues. From germline, CDR1 is ENHRY and CDR2 SYGVKD. This clone has just one count. What it binds is not known. Healthy bone marrow donors made up the donors. The study's findings and limits: It was reported that TCR beta sequences correctly inferred the HLA-A and HLA-B alleles for most subjects.

Vbeta (60) and Jbeta (13) primers were used in the PCR. The repertoire was sequenced with immunoSEQ multiplex PCR; TCRdb's copy has only in-frame clones and lacks some. The sample lists approximately 130,000 clones; 79% were seen once. This chain links TRBV10-3 with TRBJ2-1, with TRBD1 as a possible D gene (6 bases). Sequencing was performed on PBMCs. The TCR was taken from a male donor in good health and CMV-seronegative. CDR3 residues: CAISVGGVEQFF. The DNA of the CDR3 is TGTGCCATCAGTGTAGGGGGAGTTGAGCAGTTCTTC.